The next 18 T cell receptor beta chains were all read from a single sample in a study of identical twins. Each CDR3 protein gets one entry after TCRdb re-called the 5' RACE reads with MiXCR. The table has approximately 410,000 distinct CDR3 sequences, around 20% seen once. Sequences were obtained from naive T cells sorted from blood. Receptor source: a man aged 50-60 years in good health.

The gene calls are TRBV5-4 and TRBJ2-5; D remains ambiguous. Germline assignment: CDR1 SGHNT and CDR2 YYREEE (reference sequence). Trimming stripped 5 bases from V and 5 bases from J, with 19 bases between. The CDR3 sequence is 15 residues long. Here the CDR3 DNA reads TGTGCCAGCAGGAAAAACCCGAGGACGGAGGAGACCCAGTACTTC. Amino acids: CASRKNPRTEETQYF.

There are many counts of this clonotype. The J gene is TRBJ1-4, the V gene TRBV6-2 or TRBV6-3; D gene ambiguous. Germline CDR1 MNHEY, CDR2 SVGEGT. The CDR3 contains 15 residues. Trimming removed 5 bases from V and 0 bases from J, with 10 bases in between. The CDR3 nucleotides read TGTGCCAGCAGTCGATCGTCGGCAACTAATGAAAAACTGTTTTTT. It specifies CASSRSSATNEKLFF.

This clonotype occurred many times. The chain links TRBV29-1 to TRBJ2-5, with 8 bases that match TRBD2. The CDR3 totals 16 residues. CDR1 SQVTM and CDR2 ANQGSEA come from the germline V gene. V was clipped by 6 bases and J by 5 bases; unmatched bases: 17. The CDR3 nucleotides read TGCAGCGTGGCCGGGACTAGTCGTTCTTTCGCGGAGACCCAGTACTTC. As protein: CSVAGTSRSFAETQYF.

This clonotype was detected ten times or more. The chain links TRBV7-9 to TRBJ1-1; D not certain. The CDR3 consists of 15 residues. Looked up from germline, CDR1 is SEHNR and CDR2 is FQNEAQ (reference sequence). V lost 5 bases to trimming and J lost 0 bases, with 13 bases between them. This chain's CDR3 is CASSLEPGLNTEAFF. The CDR3 DNA reads as TGTGCCAGCAGCCTAGAACCAGGACTGAACACTGAAGCTTTCTTT. Complete variable domain (other parts from reference TRBV7-9 and TRBJ1-1): DTGVSQNPRHKITKRGQNVTFRCDPISEHNRLYWYRQTLGQGPEFLTYFQNEAQLEKSRLLSDRFSAERPKGSFSTLEIQRTEQGDSAMYLCASSLEPGLNTEAFFGQGTRLTVV.

With respect to this clonotype: One junction end disagrees with the germline gene, perhaps due to a read error. The J gene is TRBJ2-5, the V gene TRBV7-7; 8 bases line up with TRBD2. The germline CDR1 and CDR2 sequences are SSHAT and FNYEAQ (reference sequence). The length of the CDR3 is 15 residues. In DNA form, the CDR3 reads TGTGCTAGCAGCTTAGTCGCGGGGGGCCAAGAGACCCAGTACTTC. Its translation: CASSLVAGGQETQYF.

Ten or more counts support this clonotype. The gene calls are TRBV6-5 and TRBJ2-1, with 10 bases that match TRBD2. The germline V gene has CDR1 MNHEY and CDR2 SVGAGI. Trimming cost V 0 bases and J 2 bases; bases outside gene matches: 4. The CDR3 covers 17 residues. CDR3 loop: CASSYSASGSPYNEQFF. For the CDR3, the DNA is TGTGCCAGCAGTTACTCAGCTAGCGGGAGCCCCTACAATGAGCAGTTCTTC.

This clonotype was observed a few times. The chain joins TRBV5-1 to TRBJ2-5; D possibly corresponds to TRBD1 (6 bases). Looked up from germline, CDR1 is SGHRS and CDR2 is YFSETQ. Trimming removed 4 bases at V and 4 bases at J, with 17 bases between. The CDR3 has 15 amino acids. CDR3 nucleotide sequence: TGCGCCAGCAGCAGCGGAACTCAGGGGCTAGAGACCCAGTACTTC. Translating gives CASSSGTQGLETQYF.

This chain connects TRBV5-1 to TRBJ2-1; 9 bases line up with TRBD2. The germline V gene encodes CDR1 SGHRS and CDR2 YFSETQ. The CDR3 is made up of 15 amino acids. J was trimmed by 4 bases and V by 4 bases; bases with no gene match: 6. CDR3 DNA: TGCGCCAGCAGCCCATTAGCGGGGGAATACAATGAGCAGTTCTTC. Encoded protein: CASSPLAGEYNEQFF.

This clonotype has more than one count but fewer than ten. The V call is TRBV7-9, the J call TRBJ2-3; 11 bases match TRBD1. Trimming removed 3 bases from V and 5 bases from J; junction bases left unmatched: 7. The length of the CDR3 is 16 residues. From germline, CDR1 is SEHNR and CDR2 FQNEAQ (reference sequence). The CDR3: CASSLDRGRWIDTQYF. The CDR3 DNA reads TGTGCCAGCAGCTTGGACAGGGGGCGTTGGATAGATACGCAGTATTTT. Drawing the rest from reference TRBV7-9 and TRBJ2-3, the complete variable domain is DTGVSQNPRHKITKRGQNVTFRCDPISEHNRLYWYRQTLGQGPEFLTYFQNEAQLEKSRLLSDRFSAERPKGSFSTLEIQRTEQGDSAMYLCASSLDRGRWIDTQYFGPGTRLTVL.

This clonotype was observed a few times. The chain has TRBV6-1 and TRBJ1-6, with 9 bases matching TRBD1. From germline, CDR1 is MNHNS and CDR2 SASEGT. The CDR3 has 13 amino acids. V lost 6 bases and J lost 9; bases outside the gene matches: 3. The CDR3 nucleotides read TGTGCCAGCAGCACAGGGGGCGGTTCACCCCTCCACTTT. Translating gives CASSTGGGSPLHF.

This clonotype has a count of ten or more. The rearrangement joins TRBV29-1 to TRBJ2-5, with D perhaps matching TRBD2 (5 bases). CDR1 and CDR2 from the germline V gene are SQVTM and ANQGSEA. The CDR3 sequence is 15 residues long. V lost 3 bases, J lost 2 bases, and 16 bases lay in between. CDR3 protein: CSVEISVGRQETQYF. The CDR3 bases are TGCAGCGTTGAGATTAGCGTTGGACGGCAAGAGACCCAGTACTTC. The variable domain in full, completed from reference TRBV29-1 and TRBJ2-5, reads SAVISQKPSRDICQRGTSLTIQCQVDSQVTMMFWYRQQPGQSLTLIATANQGSEATYESGFVIDKFPISRPNLTFSTLTVSNMSPEDSSIYLCSVEISVGRQETQYFGPGTRLLVL.

The chain employs TRBV5-8 and TRBJ2-5; D not certain. Germline CDR1 is SGHTS and CDR2 is YDEGEE. The V end was cut by 0 bases, the J end by 5 bases, with 11 bases between. CDR3 length equals 14 residues. CDR3 DNA sequence: TGTGCCAGCAGCTTGGTTATCCAAGAGGAGACCCAGTACTTC. It specifies CASSLVIQEETQYF. The variable domain in full, with the rest retrieved from reference TRBV5-8 and TRBJ2-5, is EAGVTQSPTHLIKTRGQQATLRCSPISGHTSVYWYQQALGLGLQFLLWYDEGEERNRGNFPPRFSGRQFPNYSSELNVNALELEDSALYLCASSLVIQEETQYFGPGTRLLVL.

V and J are TRBV19 and TRBJ2-1; D not resolved. The CDR3 length is 14 residues. CDR1 is LNHDA and CDR2 is SQIVND in the germline V gene (reference sequence). V lost 1 base, J lost 6 bases, and 10 bases lay in between. CDR3 in DNA: TGTGCCAGTAGTATAGTCATACCCCCCAATGAGCAGTTCTTC. Amino acid sequence: CASSIVIPPNEQFF.

The chain links TRBV7-2 to TRBJ2-1; D possibly corresponds to TRBD2 (7 bases). The CDR3 extends over 16 amino acids. Trimming took off 5 bases at V and 4 bases at J, with 18 bases between the two ends. Germline V gene data show CDR1 as SGHTA and CDR2 as FQGNSA. CDR3 protein: CASSPGGGRGYNEQFF. The CDR3 DNA reads TGTGCCAGCAGCCCGGGGGGCGGGAGAGGGTACAATGAGCAGTTCTTC. The full variable domain, its missing parts supplied by reference TRBV7-2 and TRBJ2-1, is GAGVSQSPSNKVTEKGKDVELRCDPISGHTALYWYRQSLGQGLEFLIYFQGNSAPDKSGLPSDRFSAERTGGSVSTLTIQRTQQEDSAVYLCASSPGGGRGYNEQFFGPGTRLTVL.

This clonotype was recorded a few times. The CDR3 coding sequence is TGTGCCAGCAGCCTAAAGGACAGGGGCGACACTGAAGCTTTCTTT. Amino acids: CASSLKDRGDTEAFF. This sequence joins TRBV5-4 and TRBJ1-1, with 9 positions matching TRBD1. V lost 4 bases and J lost 3; bases outside the gene matches: 7. CDR3 length equals 15 residues. Germline CDR1 reads SGHNT; CDR2 reads YYREEE (reference sequence).

This clonotype was seen at least ten times. The CDR3 sequence: CASSYSGSGPGNEQFF. In nucleotides, the CDR3 is TGTGCCAGCAGTTACTCCGGTAGCGGGCCTGGGAATGAGCAGTTCTTC. The chain links TRBV6-5 to TRBJ2-1, with 7 bases fitting TRBD2. This CDR3 contains 16 residues. J lost 7 bases, V lost 0 bases, and 9 bases had no gene match. Germline-derived CDR1 and CDR2 are MNHEY and SVGAGI.

This clonotype has only a few counts. This chain joins TRBV20-1 and TRBJ2-5, with TRBD2 matching 15 bases. Per the germline V gene, CDR1 is DFQATT and CDR2 is SNEGSKA (reference sequence). Trimming took 6 bases from V and 5 from J; bases not matched to a gene: 4. The CDR3 is 14 residues long. CDR3 in DNA: TGCAGTGCCGACGGACTAGCGGGGGGGGAGACCCAGTACTTC. It translates to CSADGLAGGETQYF.

In its sample, this clonotype was seen a few times. This CDR3 is CSVPDGNIQYF. The CDR3 coding sequence is TGCAGCGTTCCGGACGGAAACATTCAGTACTTC. The rearrangement joins TRBV29-1 to TRBJ2-4; D is unresolved. The germline V gene has CDR1 SQVTM and CDR2 ANQGSEA. The CDR3 contains 11 residues. Trimming cost V 5 bases and J 6 bases, with 8 bases left between them.